Following are 26 T cell receptor beta chains from one sample sequenced in a study of blood T cell repertoires in COVID-19 (dated by TCRdb to the early 2020s). Library prep was done by the immunoSEQ multiplex PCR assay. TCRdb's version of the immuneACCESS table is confined to in-frame rearrangements and falls short of the full clone set. An unresolved V gene accounts for under half of the shortfall where checked; the remainder is of unknown origin. This sample comprises a few hundred thousand clones, 80% of them detected only once. In total, the top ten clones hold 7.4% of the sample. What was sequenced was PBMCs or T cells enriched from blood (not recorded which). These receptors originate from a woman in her thirties or forties with acute COVID-19.

The gene calls are TRBV27 and TRBJ2-2, with 8 bases matching TRBD2. The CDR3 runs 16 residues. Germline CDR1 MNHEY, CDR2 SMNVEV (reference sequence). V shed 8 bases and J 4 bases; nucleotides not matched to a gene: 12. The CDR3 coding sequence is TGTGCCAGCTCTCCCGGGGGGGGTCTTAGCACCGGGGAGCTGTTTTTT. Translated, it gives CASSPGGGLSTGELFF.

V and J are TRBV6-5 and TRBJ1-2; possibly TRBD1 for D (6 bases). Trimming stripped 2 bases from V and 5 bases from J, with 12 bases between. Germline V gives CDR1 MNHEY, CDR2 SVGAGI. The CDR3 consists of 14 residues. Here the CDR3 DNA reads TGTGCCAGCAGTTACCGGGACAAGTTATATGGCTACACCTTC. As protein: CASSYRDKLYGYTF.

The CDR3 sequence is CASSQLAELAKNIQYF. The CDR3 coding sequence is TGTGCCAGCTCACAATTGGCGGAGCTAGCCAAAAACATTCAGTACTTC. The chain combines TRBV18 with TRBJ2-4; D is unclear. The CDR3 consists of 16 residues. Trimming took 4 bases from V and 0 from J, leaving 13 bases between them. Germline V lookup: CDR1 KGHSH, CDR2 LQKENI. The full variable domain, completed using reference TRBV18 and TRBJ2-4, is NAGVMQNPRHLVRRRGQEARLRCSPMKGHSHVYWYRQLPEEGLKFMVYLQKENIIDESGMPKERFSAEFPKEGPSILRIQQVVRGDSAAYFCASSQLAELAKNIQYFGAGTRLSVL.

The CDR3 loop reads CAWNRLGDSQPQHF. In DNA form, the CDR3 reads TGTGCCTGGAACCGTCTGGGTGACAGTCAGCCCCAGCATTTT. The rearrangement joins TRBV30 to TRBJ1-5; a possible D gene is TRBD1 (5 bases). The CDR3 runs to 14 residues. In germline, CDR1 is GTSNPN, CDR2 SVGIG (reference sequence). With 4 bases removed from V and 6 bases from J, the gap between germline ends came to 16 bases.

The chain recombines TRBV28 with TRBJ2-2, with unresolved D. The CDR3 extends over 13 amino acids. Germline V gene lookup returns CDR1 MDHEN and CDR2 SYDVKM. V dropped 10 bases and J dropped 4 bases, with 13 bases sitting between them. CDR3 DNA sequence: TGTGCCACTCCTCCCACGAGCACCGGGGAGCTGTTTTTT. This codes for CATPPTSTGELFF.

The V gene is TRBV19, the J gene TRBJ2-5, with 9 bases lining up with TRBD2. V shed 6 bases and J 5 bases; nucleotides not matched to a gene: 13. There are 16 residues in the CDR3. The V gene's germline CDR1 is LNHDA and CDR2 SQIVND (reference sequence). The CDR3 DNA reads TGTGCCAGTAGCGCTTCGAGCGGGAGGATTAGGGAGACCCAGTACTTC. As protein: CASSASSGRIRETQYF.

The chain joins TRBV11-3 to TRBJ1-1; 10 bases agree with TRBD1. Germline lookup yields CDR1 SGHNT and CDR2 YENEEA. V trimming: 5 bases; J trimming: 3 bases; junction bases outside the gene matches: 3. The CDR3 loop spans 14 amino acids. The CDR3 nucleotides read TGTGCCAGCAGCCGGGACAGGGGAGACACTGAAGCTTTCTTT. This gives the protein CASSRDRGDTEAFF.

V and J are TRBV28 and TRBJ1-2, with D perhaps matching TRBD1 (6 bases). Germline CDR1 is MDHEN and CDR2 is SYDVKM. V was shortened by 6 bases and J by 5 bases, with 13 bases between the two germline ends. There are 13 residues in the CDR3. DNA of the CDR3: TGTGCCAGCAGATTGACAGGTTATTATGGCTACACCTTC. Residues: CASRLTGYYGYTF.

In its sample, this clone was seen a few times. CDR3 nucleotide sequence: TGTGCCAGCAGCCCTAGCGGGAGCGGCGACACCGGGGAGCTGTTTTTT. Translating gives CASSPSGSGDTGELFF. This chain uses TRBV13 with TRBJ2-2; 10 positions agree with TRBD2. The germline V gene has CDR1 PRHDT and CDR2 FYEKMQ (reference sequence). With 5 bases clipped from V and 3 bases from J, the junction kept 6 bases outside the gene matches. There are 16 residues in the CDR3.

In nucleotides, the CDR3 is TGTGCCAGCAGTCCCAGAGGCGGGAGCGGCTCCTACGAGCAGTACTTC. Encoded protein: CASSPRGGSGSYEQYF. The rearrangement links TRBV28 to TRBJ2-7; 7 bases fit TRBD2. The CDR3 runs to 16 residues. Germline lookup yields CDR1 MDHEN and CDR2 SYDVKM. V shed 5 bases and J 0 bases; nucleotides not matched to a gene: 10. The full variable domain, completed using reference TRBV28 and TRBJ2-7, is DVKVTQSSRYLVKRTGEKVFLECVQDMDHENMFWYRQDPGLGLRLIYFSYDVKMKEKGDIPEGYSVSREKKERFSLILESASTNQTSMYLCASSPRGGSGSYEQYFGPGTRLTVT.

The chain carries TRBV29-1 and TRBJ1-5; D is undetermined. The CDR3 consists of 13 residues. CDR1 and CDR2 from the germline V gene are SQVTM and ANQGSEA. V was clipped by 4 bases and J by 1 base, with 8 bases between them. Written as DNA, the CDR3 is TGCAGCGTTGGGGCAGCCAGCAATCAGCCCCAGCATTTT. Translated, it gives CSVGAASNQPQHF.

The rearrangement links TRBV13 to TRBJ2-5; tentatively, D is TRBD1 (6 bases). CDR3 length: 15 amino acids. Trimming removed 0 bases from V and 9 bases from J, with 17 bases in between. The V gene's germline CDR1 is PRHDT and CDR2 FYEKMQ (reference sequence). The CDR3 reads CASSLGTGLKVPQYF. The CDR3 DNA sequence: TGTGCCAGCAGCTTAGGCACAGGGCTAAAGGTACCCCAGTACTTC.

The V and J genes are TRBV29-1 and TRBJ1-2; D might be TRBD1 (5 bases). Germline V CDR1 and CDR2: SQVTM, ANQGSEA. V shed 7 bases and J shed 2 bases, with 20 bases lying between them. The CDR3 runs to 15 residues. The CDR3 is CSAIAGGAGNYGYTF. The DNA for the CDR3 is TGCAGCGCCATAGCCGGTGGCGCAGGGAACTATGGCTACACCTTC.

This chain links TRBV19 with TRBJ2-7; 10 bases line up with TRBD2. Germline V CDR1 and CDR2: LNHDA, SQIVND (reference sequence). CDR3 length: 15 amino acids. J gave up 4 bases and V 6 bases, and 9 bases lay outside the gene matches. Here the CDR3 reads CASSKTGTSEYEQYF. In nucleotides, the CDR3 is TGTGCCAGTAGCAAAACCGGGACTAGCGAATACGAGCAGTACTTC.

This clone appeared once. The chain joins TRBV6-4 to TRBJ1-2; 9 bases map to TRBD1. This CDR3 has 15 amino acids. J lost 5 bases, V lost 3 bases, and 7 bases had no gene match. Germline-derived CDR1 and CDR2 are MRHNA and SNTAGT. The CDR3 DNA is TGTGCCAGCAGTGAAACCGGGACAGGGAATTATGGCTACACCTTC. Residues: CASSETGTGNYGYTF.

J is TRBJ1-5 and V is TRBV15, with D uncertain. Trimming removed 0 bases at V and 2 bases at J, with 8 bases between. Germline CDR1 reads LNHNV; CDR2 reads YYDKDF (reference sequence). The CDR3 spans 15 residues. CDR3 residues: CATSRDRAGNQPQHF. Written as DNA, the CDR3 is TGTGCCACCAGCAGAGATCGCGCGGGCAATCAGCCCCAGCATTTT.

Only a few counts were recorded for this clone. The chain couples TRBV12-3 or TRBV12-4 to TRBJ1-2; TRBD1 aligns across 8 bases. After removal of 5 bases from V and 13 bases from J, the junction contained 12 bases not matched to a gene. CDR3 size: 13 residues. Here the CDR3 reads CASSTRTGRVVTF. The CDR3 nucleotides read TGTGCCAGCAGTACCCGGACAGGGAGGGTTGTCACCTTC.

The J gene is TRBJ2-2, the V gene TRBV29-1; 7 bases are a match to TRBD2. J gave up 4 bases and V 4 bases, and 6 bases lay outside the gene matches. This CDR3 comprises 14 residues. CDR1 is SQVTM, CDR2 ANQGSEA, per germline. In DNA, the CDR3 is TGCAGCGTTGGAGCTAGCGGAACCACCGGGGAGCTGTTTTTT. It codes for CSVGASGTTGELFF.

V usage is TRBV27 and J usage is TRBJ1-1, with D uncertain. The CDR3 contains 14 residues. V lost 6 bases, J lost 4 bases, and 15 bases lay in between. CDR1 MNHEY and CDR2 SMNVEV come from the germline V gene (reference sequence). The CDR3 sequence is CASSPARVTTEAFF. In DNA form, the CDR3 reads TGTGCCAGCAGCCCCGCCCGGGTGACCACTGAAGCTTTCTTT.

The gene calls are TRBV6-4 and TRBJ2-7; possibly TRBD2 for D (7 bases). V was trimmed by 7 bases and J by 3 bases, leaving 19 bases between them. This CDR3 has 15 residues. CDR1 is MRHNA, CDR2 SNTAGT, per germline. The CDR3 sequence is CASIERGRGLYEQYF. The CDR3 DNA reads as TGTGCCAGCATCGAGCGGGGCAGGGGCCTCTACGAGCAGTACTTC.

The J gene is TRBJ2-7, the V gene TRBV9, with D possibly being TRBD2 (6 bases). This CDR3 is built from 15 residues. Trimming removed 3 bases from V and 4 bases from J, with 17 bases in between. From germline, CDR1 is SGDLS and CDR2 YYNGEE. The CDR3 bases are TGTGCCAGCAGCGCGCACGAGACTAGAGATTACGAGCAGTACTTC. Encoded protein: CASSAHETRDYEQYF. Variable domain in full (rest from reference TRBV9 and TRBJ2-7): DSGVTQTPKHLITATGQRVTLRCSPRSGDLSVYWYQQSLDQGLQFLIQYYNGEERAKGNILERFSAQQFPDLHSELNLSSLELGDSALYFCASSAHETRDYEQYFGPGTRLTVT.

Only a few counts were recorded for this clone. CDR3 protein: CASSPDRDSYNEQFF. The CDR3 coding sequence is TGTGCCAGCAGTCCCGACAGGGATTCCTACAATGAGCAGTTCTTC. The chain uses TRBV6-2 or TRBV6-3 and TRBJ2-1, with TRBD1 matching 7 bases. The CDR3 extends over 15 amino acids. CDR1 is MNHEY, CDR2 SVGEGT, per germline. V lost 5 bases to trimming and J lost 1 base; unmatched junction nucleotides: 5.

This chain uses TRBV19 with TRBJ2-1; 9 bases align to TRBD1. This CDR3 spans 15 amino acids. V lost 6 bases and J lost 1; bases outside the gene matches: 4. Germline V gives CDR1 LNHDA, CDR2 SQIVND (reference sequence). CDR3 sequence reads: CASRAGQGSYNEQFF. The CDR3 region has the DNA TGTGCCAGTAGGGCAGGACAGGGGTCCTACAATGAGCAGTTCTTC.

The table lists this clone with a count of one. This chain uses TRBV11-3 with TRBJ1-2, with a tentative D call TRBD1 (6 bases). The CDR3 is made up of 14 amino acids. Deletions cut 2 bases from V and 4 bases from J, with 11 bases between. The V gene's germline CDR1 is SGHNT and CDR2 YENEEA. CDR3 residues: CASSLPLRGYGYTF. Written as DNA, the CDR3 is TGTGCCAGCAGCTTACCTCTCAGGGGCTATGGCTACACCTTC.

The J gene is TRBJ2-2, the V gene TRBV9, with 8 bases lining up with TRBD2. Germline CDR1 reads SGDLS; CDR2 reads YYNGEE. The CDR3 runs to 16 residues. With V trimmed by 0 bases and J by 7 bases, 8 bases remained unmatched. CDR3 in amino acids: CASSVVSGGPDGELFF. The CDR3, as DNA: TGTGCCAGCAGCGTAGTCTCGGGAGGGCCGGACGGGGAGCTGTTTTTT.

The chain uses TRBV3-1 (or the pseudogene TRBV3-2) and TRBJ1-2; tentatively, D is TRBD1 (5 bases). The CDR3 totals 17 residues. The germline gives CDR1 LGHDT, CDR2 YNNKEL (reference sequence). V gave up 4 bases and J gave up 6 bases, with 24 bases separating them. The CDR3 sequence: CASSPGGVGAHSDGYTF. In nucleotides, the CDR3 is TGTGCCAGCAGCCCAGGTGGGGTAGGGGCGCATTCTGATGGCTACACCTTC.